This T cell receptor (beta chain) was captured in a study of cytomegalovirus exposure and HLA in healthy donors. This cohort consisted of healthy bone marrow donors. Trimming removed 4 bases at V and 1 base at J, with 14 bases between. The germline CDR1 and CDR2 sequences are SGHTA and FQGNSA. The CDR3 is made up of 16 amino acids. The study ran its PCR with 60 Vbeta and 13 Jbeta primers. Sequencing used immunoSEQ multiplex PCR; TCRdb keeps in-frame clones, though not all of them. The data contain 150,000 to 180,000 clones, roughly 74% of them singletons. Note on this clone: Its antigen is still unknown.

Study-level points and caveats: The study labeled more than 150 TCR beta chains cytomegalovirus-associated.

The chain employs TRBV7-2 and TRBJ1-5; tentatively, D is TRBD1 (5 bases). The sequence was collected from a man aged 18 to 29 in good health and CMV-seronegative. The sample taken for sequencing was PBMCs. CDR3: CASSWGGAGSNQPQHF. CDR3 sequence (DNA): TGTGCCAGCAGCTGGGGAGGGGCGGGGAGCAATCAGCCCCAGCATTTT. Supplemented by reference TRBV7-2 and TRBJ1-5, the full variable domain reads GAGVSQSPSNKVTEKGKDVELRCDPISGHTALYWYRQSLGQGLEFLIYFQGNSAPDKSGLPSDRFSAERTGGSVSTLTIQRTQQEDSAVYLCASSWGGAGSNQPQHFGDGTRLSIL.